The 30 T cell receptor beta chains below were found in one sample sequenced in a study of blood T cell repertoires in COVID-19. Here immunoSEQ multiplex PCR was the method, and the copy in TCRdb shows in-frame clones only, minus some. The sample lists roughly 63,000 clones, roughly 85% occurring once. Sequencing used peripheral blood. Receptor source: a human donor in a cohort sampled during active COVID-19.

The rearrangement uses TRBV10-2 and TRBJ1-1; 8 nucleotides align to TRBD1. This CDR3 contains 16 residues. The J segment lost 0 bases and the V segment lost 6 bases, leaving 9 bases of the junction unmatched. CDR1 is WSHSY, CDR2 SAAADI, per germline. The DNA for the CDR3 is TGCGCCAGCAGCTCGACAGGGGAAGGGATGAACACTGAAGCTTTCTTT. This gives the protein CASSSTGEGMNTEAFF.

A single count supports this clone. The rearrangement uses TRBV7-9 and TRBJ2-5, with D perhaps TRBD2 (5 bases). CDR1 and CDR2 (germline): SEHNR, FQNEAQ (reference sequence). This CDR3 comprises 15 residues. V lost 5 bases and J 2 bases, leaving 15 bases between the germline ends. The DNA for the CDR3 is TGTGCCAGCAGCCCCGGACGGGGTCCTCAAGAGACCCAGTACTTC. Translation gives CASSPGRGPQETQYF.

The V gene is TRBV28, the J gene TRBJ1-5; TRBD1 might be the D (5 bases). This CDR3 has 15 residues. Germline loops: CDR1 MDHEN, CDR2 SYDVKM. The V end lost 2 bases, the J end lost 9 bases, and 17 bases lay between the germline ends. CDR3 region: CASSLPTQGSRPQHF. The CDR3 region has the DNA TGTGCCAGCAGTTTACCGACTCAGGGATCTCGGCCCCAGCATTTT.

V and J are TRBV27 and TRBJ1-2; D unresolved. Germline CDR1 reads MNHEY; CDR2 reads SMNVEV (reference sequence). Trimming shortened V by 1 base and J by 8 bases, and 11 bases separated the two germline ends. This CDR3 contains 13 residues. The CDR3: CASSLLGSKGYTF. The CDR3 DNA reads TGTGCCAGCAGTTTATTGGGCAGTAAAGGCTACACCTTC.

The V gene is TRBV10-1, the J gene TRBJ1-2; a possible D gene is TRBD1 (5 bases). Trimming removed 1 base from V and 8 bases from J, with 14 bases in between. Germline V lookup: CDR1 WNHNN, CDR2 SYGVQD (reference sequence). The CDR3 length is 14 residues. The CDR3 sequence is CASSEYRTRVGYTF. The CDR3 bases are TGCGCCAGCAGTGAGTACAGGACCCGCGTGGGCTACACCTTC.

Here the CDR3 reads CASSWRASEGNVLTF. The CDR3, as DNA: TGTGCCAGTAGTTGGAGGGCAAGTGAGGGCAACGTCCTGACTTTC. The chain employs TRBV19 and TRBJ2-6; D perhaps matches TRBD2 (6 bases). The CDR3 consists of 15 residues. Trimming cost V 5 bases and J 9 bases, with 17 bases left between them. The germline CDR1 and CDR2 sequences are LNHDA and SQIVND (reference sequence).

V and J are TRBV5-5 and TRBJ2-3; D ambiguous. V dropped 4 bases and J dropped 2 bases, with 11 bases sitting between them. The germline V gene encodes CDR1 SGHKS and CDR2 YYEKEE (reference sequence). The length of the CDR3 is 14 residues. This chain's CDR3 is CASSHHGLTDTQYF. The CDR3 region has the DNA TGTGCCAGCAGCCACCACGGTCTCACAGATACGCAGTATTTT.

The chain carries TRBV5-8 and TRBJ1-2; D is ambiguous. The germline CDR1 and CDR2 sequences are SGHTS and YDEGEE. The CDR3 is made up of 13 amino acids. V gave up 0 bases and J gave up 0 bases, with 3 bases separating them. The CDR3: CASSLVANYGYTF. In DNA form, the CDR3 reads TGTGCCAGCAGCTTGGTCGCTAACTATGGCTACACCTTC.

This sequence joins TRBV19 and TRBJ2-5; 7 bases fit TRBD1. V trimming: 5 bases; J trimming: 4 bases; junction bases outside the gene matches: 7. The CDR3 loop spans 14 amino acids. CDR1 and CDR2 (germline): LNHDA, SQIVND (reference sequence). This CDR3 is CASSLGTVRETQYF. DNA for the CDR3: TGTGCCAGTAGTCTTGGGACAGTTAGAGAGACCCAGTACTTC.

This clone appeared once. This sequence joins TRBV14 and TRBJ2-7; D remains ambiguous. The CDR3 consists of 13 residues. The germline gives CDR1 SGHDN, CDR2 FVKESK. Trimming cost V 3 bases and J 4 bases, with 10 bases left between them. The CDR3 protein is CASSHNGEYEQYF. As DNA, the CDR3 is TGTGCCAGCAGCCATAACGGAGAATACGAGCAGTACTTC.

The chain uses TRBV2 and TRBJ2-7; 8 nucleotides align to TRBD1. J lost 2 bases, V lost 7 bases, and 10 bases had no gene match. CDR3 length: 15 amino acids. Germline V gives CDR1 SNHLY, CDR2 FYNNEI. CDR3 sequence reads: CASNLDQGAPYEQYF. The CDR3 region has the DNA TGTGCCAGCAACCTAGATCAGGGGGCCCCCTACGAGCAGTACTTC.

This clone turned up a few times. V gene TRBV6-2 or TRBV6-3 combines with J gene TRBJ1-1, with D hard to call. CDR1 and CDR2 from the germline V gene are MNHEY and SVGEGT. Trimming cost V 4 bases and J 4 bases, with 10 bases left between them. The CDR3 has 13 amino acids. The CDR3 sequence is CASSWSYGTEAFF. The DNA of the CDR3 is TGTGCCAGCAGTTGGAGCTACGGCACTGAAGCTTTCTTT.

V is TRBV5-1 and J is TRBJ2-1; 8 bases align to TRBD2. CDR1 is SGHRS and CDR2 is YFSETQ in the germline V gene. Trimming cost V 2 bases and J 7 bases; bases outside gene matches: 8. This CDR3 spans 15 amino acids. This chain's CDR3 is CASSFLAGAENEQFF. For the CDR3, the DNA is TGCGCCAGCAGCTTTCTAGCGGGTGCTGAGAATGAGCAGTTCTTC.

This clone was observed a handful of times. J is TRBJ2-5 and V is TRBV4-1, with TRBD2 matching over 10 bases. The CDR3 spans 14 residues. The germline CDR1 and CDR2 sequences are MGHRA and YSYEKL. J was trimmed by 9 bases and V by 0 bases; bases with no gene match: 4. Here the CDR3 reads CASSQDGLAGAQYF. CDR3 nucleotides: TGCGCCAGCAGCCAAGACGGCCTAGCGGGGGCCCAGTACTTC.

This sequence joins TRBV5-1 and TRBJ2-7; tentative D call: TRBD2 (6 bases). Germline assignment: CDR1 SGHRS and CDR2 YFSETQ. There are 15 residues in the CDR3. Trimming took 4 bases from V and 5 from J, leaving 19 bases between them. CDR3 amino acids: CASSALTGRGNEQYF. CDR3 in DNA: TGCGCCAGCAGCGCCCTGACCGGGAGAGGGAACGAGCAGTACTTC. Full variable domain (outside the CDR3, taken from reference TRBV5-1 and TRBJ2-7): KAGVTQTPRYLIKTRGQQVTLSCSPISGHRSVSWYQQTPGQGLQFLFEYFSETQRNKGNFPGRFSGRQFSNSRSEMNVSTLELGDSALYLCASSALTGRGNEQYFGPGTRLTVT.

The V gene is TRBV6-1, the J gene TRBJ2-7; TRBD2 aligns across 11 bases. Per germline, CDR1 MNHNS and CDR2 SASEGT. This CDR3 spans 18 amino acids. V was clipped by 2 bases and J by 5 bases; unmatched bases: 14. The chain's CDR3 is CASSESILASGRKHEQYF. The CDR3 region has the DNA TGTGCCAGCAGTGAATCTATATTGGCTAGCGGGAGGAAACACGAGCAGTACTTC.

J is TRBJ2-3 and V is TRBV11-3, with D maybe TRBD2 (6 bases). Deletions cut 5 bases from V and 0 bases from J, with 18 bases between. Per the germline V gene, CDR1 is SGHNT and CDR2 is YENEEA. The CDR3 sequence is 17 residues long. DNA for the CDR3: TGTGCCAGCAGCGGGAGCACCGGGACTCTTAGCACAGATACGCAGTATTTT. Translating gives CASSGSTGTLSTDTQYF.

The genes are TRBV28 and TRBJ2-1; D may be TRBD1 (7 bases). There are 14 residues in the CDR3. The V gene's germline CDR1 is MDHEN and CDR2 SYDVKM. The V end was cut by 8 bases, the J end by 9 bases, with 20 bases between. CDR3 loop: CASFPSTGRIEQFF. In DNA, the CDR3 is TGTGCCAGCTTTCCTTCGACAGGGAGGATTGAGCAGTTCTTC.

V gene TRBV10-2 combines with J gene TRBJ2-1; 9 bases line up with TRBD2. Germline trimming cut 1 base from V and 7 bases from J; bases unmatched to any gene: 5. In germline, CDR1 is WSHSY, CDR2 SAAADI. This CDR3 contains 15 residues. The CDR3 sequence is CASSEYAGGQNEQFF. The CDR3 region has the DNA TGCGCCAGCAGTGAGTATGCGGGAGGGCAAAATGAGCAGTTCTTC.

This chain connects TRBV5-1 to TRBJ1-4; TRBD1 might be the D (5 bases). The CDR3 is 15 amino acids. Between the trimmed V and J ends, which lost 0 bases and 8 bases, there was a span of 14 bases. The germline CDR1 and CDR2 sequences are SGHRS and YFSETQ. The CDR3 DNA reads as TGCGCCAGCAGCTTGGAAGGCATCGGGGGAGAAAAACTGTTTTTT. Amino acid sequence: CASSLEGIGGEKLFF.

This chain connects TRBV4-3 to TRBJ2-2; perhaps TRBD2 as D (6 bases). V shed 0 bases and J shed 6 bases, with 17 bases lying between them. The CDR3 is 17 residues long. CDR1 is LGHNA, CDR2 YSLEER, per germline. The CDR3 reads CASSQELTGVGAGELFF. The CDR3 DNA sequence: TGCGCCAGCAGCCAAGAATTAACGGGGGTGGGGGCCGGGGAGCTGTTTTTT.

This clone was detected only a few times. The chain combines TRBV11-2 with TRBJ1-2, with D unresolved. CDR1 is SGHAT, CDR2 FQNNGV, per germline. V lost 6 bases to trimming and J lost 8 bases, with 10 bases between them. The CDR3 consists of 11 residues. The CDR3, as DNA: TGTGCCAGCAGTTTCAGAGGGGGCTACACCTTC. Its translation is CASSFRGGYTF. The full variable domain, completed using reference TRBV11-2 and TRBJ1-2, is EAGVAQSPRYKIIEKRQSVAFWCNPISGHATLYWYQQILGQGPKLLIQFQNNGVVDDSQLPKDRFSAERLKGVDSTLKIQPAKLEDSAVYLCASSFRGGYTFGSGTRLTVV.

This clone was detected once. The chain joins TRBV7-2 to TRBJ2-5; D unresolved. Trimming took 4 bases from V and 5 from J, leaving 14 bases between them. CDR1 and CDR2 (germline): SGHTA, FQGNSA. This CDR3 contains 14 residues. The CDR3 loop reads CASSSAAARETQYF. Here the CDR3 DNA reads TGTGCCAGCAGCTCCGCCGCGGCGAGGGAGACCCAGTACTTC.

In its sample, this clone was seen once. This chain links TRBV6-5 with TRBJ1-5, with a possible D match to TRBD1 (5 bases). CDR3 length: 14 residues. V lost 9 bases to trimming and J lost 0 bases, with 12 bases between them. Germline V gives CDR1 MNHEY, CDR2 SVGAGI. The CDR3 spells CASSGLDSNQPQHF. The CDR3 coding sequence is TGTGCCAGTTCGGGACTCGATAGCAATCAGCCCCAGCATTTT.

V usage is TRBV7-2 and J usage is TRBJ1-3, with no clear D. This CDR3 spans 16 amino acids. V was cut by 6 bases and J by 7 bases, with 22 bases left in between. CDR1 is SGHTA, CDR2 FQGNSA, per germline. The CDR3 here is CASSSSGWKQGNTIYF. CDR3 nucleotide sequence: TGTGCCAGCAGTTCGAGCGGCTGGAAGCAAGGGAACACCATATATTTT.

This chain connects TRBV5-4 to TRBJ1-4; D is uncertain. This CDR3 is built from 15 residues. The ends were cut back, 1 base at V and 3 bases at J, with 10 bases in the middle. Germline values: CDR1 SGHNT, CDR2 YYREEE (reference sequence). CDR3 DNA sequence: TGTGCCAGCAGCTTGCGGGAGGCACCTAATGAAAAACTGTTTTTT. It encodes CASSLREAPNEKLFF.

CDR3 protein: CASSFGEKLFF. The CDR3 region has the DNA TGTGCCAGCAGTTTTGGCGAAAAACTGTTTTTT. The chain carries TRBV12-3 or TRBV12-4 and TRBJ1-4; D is undetermined. Trimming cost V 3 bases and J 8 bases, with 4 bases left between them. This CDR3 has 11 residues.

This clone was seen a few times. This chain's CDR3 is CASRRSGGTEAFF. In nucleotides, the CDR3 is TGTGCCAGCAGGCGTTCAGGGGGCACTGAAGCTTTCTTT. V usage is TRBV27 and J usage is TRBJ1-1; 7 bases align to TRBD1. The CDR3 has 13 amino acids. Germline V gene sequence: CDR1 MNHEY, CDR2 SMNVEV (reference sequence). V shed 6 bases, J shed 4 bases, and the junction held 5 bases outside the gene matches.

This chain connects TRBV30 to TRBJ1-2; maybe TRBD1 (5 bases). V shed 1 base and J shed 4 bases, with 16 bases lying between them. Germline CDR1 is GTSNPN and CDR2 is SVGIG (reference sequence). The CDR3 length is 15 residues. This CDR3 reads CAWSAVTVPLYGYTF. The CDR3 nucleotides read TGTGCCTGGAGTGCCGTGACAGTCCCCCTCTATGGCTACACCTTC.

The V gene is TRBV10-3, the J gene TRBJ2-6; 9 positions match TRBD1. The V gene's germline CDR1 is ENHRY and CDR2 SYGVKD. With V trimmed by 0 bases and J by 1 base, 13 bases remained unmatched. The CDR3 contains 21 residues. The DNA of the CDR3 is TGTGCCATCAGTGAGTCGAGAGGTGGACAGGGGTTTGTGTCTGGGGCCAACGTCCTGACTTTC. Its protein is CAISESRGGQGFVSGANVLTF.